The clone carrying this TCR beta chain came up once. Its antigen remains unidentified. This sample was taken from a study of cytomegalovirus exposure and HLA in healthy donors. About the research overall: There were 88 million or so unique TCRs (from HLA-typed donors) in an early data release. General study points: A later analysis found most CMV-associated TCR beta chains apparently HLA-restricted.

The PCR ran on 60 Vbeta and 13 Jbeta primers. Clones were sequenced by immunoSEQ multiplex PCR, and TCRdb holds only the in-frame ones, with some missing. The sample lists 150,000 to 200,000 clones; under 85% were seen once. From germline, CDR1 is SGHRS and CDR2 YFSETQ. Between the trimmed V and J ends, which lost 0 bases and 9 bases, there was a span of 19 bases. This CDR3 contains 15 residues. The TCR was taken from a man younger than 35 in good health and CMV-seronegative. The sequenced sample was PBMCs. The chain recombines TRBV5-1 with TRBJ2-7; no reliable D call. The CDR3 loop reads CASSLASGSFPGQYF. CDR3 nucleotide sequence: TGCGCCAGCAGCTTGGCTTCAGGCTCTTTTCCAGGGCAGTACTTC.